This T cell receptor beta chain was documented in a study of CD4 and CD8 cells across lung adenocarcinoma regions. The CDR3 loop spans 14 amino acids. CDR1 is MNHNS and CDR2 is SASEGT in the germline V gene. TCRdb re-called the PCR reads with MiXCR, one entry per CDR3 protein. The sample includes under 12,000 distinct CDR3 sequences, less than 70% seen only once; the top ten take about 85%. The patients had localized lung adenocarcinoma, a non-small cell subtype. The chain carries TRBV6-1 and TRBJ2-1, with 9 bases that match TRBD2. The DNA end lines up better with TRBJ2-7; the J call may be wrong. The sequence was collected from a male donor with lung adenocarcinoma. The CD4 and CD8 labels of this study may be unreliable. The sample was CD8+ T cells from the margin of a lung tumor. The CDR3 coding sequence is TGTGCCAGCGGACTAGCGATTACCCAAGACGAGCAGTACTTC. It translates to CASGLAITQDEQYF.